These 26 T cell receptor beta chains originate from one sample sequenced in a study of T-cell reconstitution after alpha-beta-depleted transplantation in children. This sample's TCRbeta library carried unique molecular identifier barcodes. Each CDR3 protein gets one entry after TCRdb re-called the PCR reads with MiXCR. The sample has approximately 520,000 distinct CDR3 sequences, over 25% seen once; the top ten hold under 3%. This specimen was PBMCs from the stem cell graft donor, taken from the stem cell graft. The source is a human donor who donated a stem cell graft to a child with aplastic anemia.

The chain carries TRBV6-2 or TRBV6-3 and TRBJ1-5; D is perhaps TRBD1 (6 bases). The CDR3 spans 14 residues. CDR1 is MNHEY, CDR2 SVGEGT, per germline. Deletions cut 5 bases from V and 2 bases from J, with 10 bases between. The CDR3 DNA is TGTGCCAGCAGTAGGGACACCCGCAATCAGCCCCAGCATTTT. Its protein is CASSRDTRNQPQHF.

The chain uses TRBV3-1 and TRBJ1-1, with D perhaps matching TRBD1 (5 bases). Looked up from germline, CDR1 is LGHDT and CDR2 is YNNKEL (reference sequence). This CDR3 comprises 13 residues. The V end was cut by 7 bases, the J end by 1 base, with 10 bases between. CDR3 region: CASISRANTEAFF. In DNA, the CDR3 is TGTGCCAGCATCAGCAGGGCGAACACTGAAGCTTTCTTT.

This clonotype showed up just a few times. The chain combines TRBV20-1 with TRBJ2-2; 10 bases line up with TRBD1. There are 13 residues in the CDR3. Looked up from germline, CDR1 is DFQATT and CDR2 is SNEGSKA (reference sequence). With V trimmed by 3 bases and J by 10 bases, 5 bases remained unmatched. The CDR3 DNA reads as TGCAGTGCTAGGGAGACAGGGGGCGCGGAGCTGTTTTTT. This encodes CSARETGGAELFF.

V is TRBV6-1 and J is TRBJ2-1; 11 bases line up with TRBD2. V gave up 8 bases and J gave up 2 bases; unmatched junction bases: 2. Per germline, CDR1 MNHNS and CDR2 SASEGT. The CDR3 covers 14 residues. In nucleotides, the CDR3 is TGTGCCAGCGGGACTAGCGGAACCTACAATGAGCAGTTCTTC. This encodes CASGTSGTYNEQFF.

The rearrangement uses TRBV12-3 or TRBV12-4 and TRBJ1-1, with 8 nucleotides matching TRBD1. The CDR3 runs 14 residues. With 1 base clipped from V and 6 bases from J, the junction kept 4 bases outside the gene matches. This CDR3 is CASSLEPGGSEAFF. The CDR3 nucleotides are TGTGCCAGCAGTTTAGAACCAGGGGGCTCTGAAGCTTTCTTT.

This chain uses TRBV4-1 with TRBJ2-5; 8 bases are a match to TRBD1. This CDR3 has 19 amino acids. V gave up 0 bases and J gave up 5 bases; unmatched junction bases: 17. Germline V CDR1 and CDR2: MGHRA, YSYEKL. CDR3 loop: CASSQEGSGTGARGETQYF. DNA of the CDR3: TGCGCCAGCAGCCAAGAGGGCTCCGGGACAGGAGCAAGGGGGGAGACCCAGTACTTC.

Notes on this clonotype: The junction and the germline gene differ at one end; a read error may be behind it. The CDR3 spells CATSKETSGPYEQYF. The CDR3 coding sequence is TGTGCCACCAGCAAAGAAACTAGCGGGCCCTACGAGCAGTACTTC. The rearrangement links TRBV3-1 to TRBJ2-7; 9 bases line up with TRBD2. This CDR3 spans 15 amino acids. Germline values: CDR1 LGHDT, CDR2 YNNKEL (reference sequence).

This clonotype came up a few times. The V gene is TRBV12-3 or TRBV12-4, the J gene TRBJ2-3; D not resolved. CDR3 length: 14 residues. Trimming left V 3 bases short and J 1 base short, with 8 bases between. The CDR3 DNA sequence: TGTGCCAGCAGTTTTTCCCAGCGCACAGATACGCAGTATTTT. Encoded protein: CASSFSQRTDTQYF.

This clonotype has just a few counts. V usage is TRBV27 and J usage is TRBJ1-2; D unresolved. V was clipped by 5 bases and J by 0 bases, with 13 bases between them. This CDR3 spans 15 amino acids. From germline, CDR1 is MNHEY and CDR2 SMNVEV (reference sequence). DNA for the CDR3: TGTGCCAGCAGTATTCAGTACAACCCTAACTATGGCTACACCTTC. It encodes CASSIQYNPNYGYTF.

The chain joins TRBV28 to TRBJ1-2; possibly TRBD1 for D (6 bases). Germline V CDR1 and CDR2: MDHEN, SYDVKM. The ends were cut back, 6 bases at V and 8 bases at J, with 16 bases in the middle. This CDR3 has 13 amino acids. The CDR3 DNA reads TGTGCCAGCAGGTTACAGGGATCGGGCGGCTACACCTTC. Translated: CASRLQGSGGYTF.

This clonotype was detected only a few times. The chain links TRBV9 to TRBJ2-2; 12 nucleotides line up with TRBD2. J lost 3 bases, V lost 6 bases, and 6 bases had no gene match. This CDR3 has 16 amino acids. Germline V lookup: CDR1 SGDLS, CDR2 YYNGEE. The CDR3 here is CASTLGLAGDTGELFF. DNA of the CDR3: TGTGCCAGCACCTTGGGACTAGCGGGTGACACCGGGGAGCTGTTTTTT.

This sequence joins TRBV29-1 and TRBJ2-3; D is unclear. Trimming removed 6 bases at V and 2 bases at J, with 21 bases between. CDR1 SQVTM and CDR2 ANQGSEA come from the germline V gene. This CDR3 contains 16 residues. CDR3 nucleotide sequence: TGCAGCGTCGCCCTCCTTGCGGTTTCACTCACAGATACGCAGTATTTT. Its translation is CSVALLAVSLTDTQYF.

Of note for this clonotype: Sequence at one end of the junction differs from germline and may be a read error. This chain connects TRBV25-1 to TRBJ2-3; 14 nucleotides line up with TRBD2. Per the germline V gene, CDR1 is MGHDK and CDR2 is SYGVNS. The CDR3 runs 16 residues. CDR3 in amino acids: CASSGGTSGSIDTQYF. The CDR3 nucleotides are TGTGCCAGCAGTGGGGGGACTAGCGGGAGCATAGATACGCAGTATTTT.

This chain uses TRBV7-9 with TRBJ1-4; no clear D gene. V was cut by 5 bases and J by 8 bases, with 18 bases left in between. Per germline, CDR1 SEHNR and CDR2 FQNEAQ (reference sequence). CDR3 size: 15 residues. The CDR3 reads CASSPITWGEEKLFF. The CDR3 region has the DNA TGTGCCAGCAGCCCCATTACTTGGGGAGAGGAAAAACTGTTTTTT. Full variable domain (missing parts from reference TRBV7-9 and TRBJ1-4): DTGVSQNPRHKITKRGQNVTFRCDPISEHNRLYWYRQTLGQGPEFLTYFQNEAQLEKSRLLSDRFSAERPKGSFSTLEIQRTEQGDSAMYLCASSPITWGEEKLFFGSGTQLSVL.

This clonotype was counted only a few times. V and J are TRBV6-2 or TRBV6-3 and TRBJ1-5, with D possibly TRBD1 on 6 matching bases. Trimming pared 6 bases from V and 2 bases from J, leaving 8 bases between. Germline CDR1 reads MNHEY; CDR2 reads SVGEGT. This CDR3 comprises 13 residues. In DNA, the CDR3 is TGTGCCAGCAGGGGGGCCGGCAATCAGCCCCAGCATTTT. Its protein product is CASRGAGNQPQHF.

This chain joins TRBV4-2 and TRBJ1-5, with 8 bases fitting TRBD1. CDR3 length: 16 residues. Trimming took 0 bases from V and 7 from J; bases not matched to a gene: 8. CDR1 LGHNA and CDR2 YNFKEQ come from the germline V gene. The CDR3 DNA reads as TGTGCCAGCAGCCAAGATTCAGGGGGCTTAGGGCAGCCCCAGCATTTT. Translated: CASSQDSGGLGQPQHF.

This CDR3 is CAWGEGTSGRNTGELFF. Here the CDR3 DNA reads TGTGCCTGGGGGGAGGGGACTAGCGGGAGGAACACCGGGGAGCTGTTTTTT. The V gene is TRBV30, the J gene TRBJ2-2, with TRBD2 matching 14 bases. Germline assignment: CDR1 GTSNPN and CDR2 SVGIG (reference sequence). The ends lost 5 bases at V and 1 base at J; junction bases unmatched: 6. The CDR3 consists of 17 residues.

DNA of the CDR3: TGTGCCAGCAGCCCCAGGCGGACAGGGGGCGCGGACACTGAAGCTTTCTTT. This sequence encodes CASSPRRTGGADTEAFF. V gene TRBV3-1 combines with J gene TRBJ1-1; 11 bases align to TRBD1. V lost 4 bases to trimming and J lost 3 bases; unmatched junction nucleotides: 10. CDR1 LGHDT and CDR2 YNNKEL come from the germline V gene (reference sequence). The CDR3 length is 17 residues.

This clonotype has only a few counts. This chain uses TRBV5-8 with TRBJ1-2; weak D call: TRBD1 (5 bases). The CDR3 totals 17 residues. V was cut by 4 bases and J by 6 bases, with 25 bases left in between. Germline V lookup: CDR1 SGHTS, CDR2 YDEGEE. The CDR3 region has the DNA TGTGCCAGCAGCCCTAGTCTCGGACACTCGGGACGCGATGGCTACACCTTC. Translated, it gives CASSPSLGHSGRDGYTF.

This clonotype was seen many times. The CDR3 loop reads CASSRDSNYGYTF. In DNA form, the CDR3 reads TGTGCCAGCAGCCGAGACAGCAACTATGGCTACACCTTC. The chain is built from TRBV7-2 and TRBJ1-2, with D tentatively TRBD1 (5 bases). Germline-derived CDR1 and CDR2 are SGHTA and FQGNSA. The V gene lost 5 bases and the J gene lost 2 bases, with 9 bases spanning the gap. The CDR3 has 13 amino acids.

V and J are TRBV19 and TRBJ2-5; 8 bases line up with TRBD2. With V trimmed by 6 bases and J by 4 bases, 16 bases remained unmatched. This CDR3 region has 17 residues. Germline lookup yields CDR1 LNHDA and CDR2 SQIVND (reference sequence). CDR3 protein: CASRSEGGGRNSETQYF. Here the CDR3 DNA reads TGTGCCAGTAGATCAGAGGGTGGCGGGAGGAACTCAGAGACCCAGTACTTC.

The genes are TRBV6-6 and TRBJ1-5; 9 nucleotides agree with TRBD1. There are 13 residues in the CDR3. V trimming: 7 bases; J trimming: 12 bases; junction bases outside the gene matches: 10. Germline V gene data show CDR1 as MNHNY and CDR2 as SVGAGI (reference sequence). Written as DNA, the CDR3 is TGTGCCAGCAACCGACAGGGGGAAGGTTTCCAGCATTTT. Its protein is CASNRQGEGFQHF.

V gene TRBV7-3 combines with J gene TRBJ1-1; a weak D match, TRBD1 (6 bases). In germline, CDR1 is SGHTA, CDR2 FQGTGA. The CDR3 covers 16 residues. Trimming took 2 bases from V and 4 from J, leaving 17 bases between them. This chain's CDR3 is CASSLQGTGRSTEAFF. The CDR3 nucleotides read TGTGCCAGCAGCTTACAGGGCACAGGGAGAAGCACTGAAGCTTTCTTT. The whole variable domain, remainder taken from reference TRBV7-3 and TRBJ1-1, is GAGVSQTPSNKVTEKGKYVELRCDPISGHTALYWYRQSLGQGPEFLIYFQGTGAADDSGLPNDRFFAVRPEGSVSTLKIQRTERGDSAVYLCASSLQGTGRSTEAFFGQGTRLTVV.

The chain has TRBV19 and TRBJ1-4; perhaps TRBD1 as D (5 bases). The V end was cut by 1 base, the J end by 11 bases, with 14 bases between. In germline, CDR1 is LNHDA, CDR2 SQIVND (reference sequence). The CDR3 totals 14 residues. CDR3 loop: CASSIAVGGRKLFF. The CDR3 DNA is TGTGCCAGTAGTATAGCAGTCGGGGGACGCAAACTGTTTTTT.

The genes are TRBV3-1 and TRBJ2-1; D not resolved. Germline CDR1 is LGHDT and CDR2 is YNNKEL (reference sequence). This CDR3 is 14 amino acids long. The V end lost 1 base, the J end lost 9 bases, and 13 bases lay between the germline ends. The CDR3 here is CASSQGWWVGEQFF. Written as DNA, the CDR3 is TGTGCCAGCAGCCAAGGTTGGTGGGTAGGTGAGCAGTTCTTC.

The chain links TRBV29-1 to TRBJ2-1, with a weak D call TRBD2 (5 bases). Germline CDR1 is SQVTM and CDR2 is ANQGSEA. The germline V and J ends were trimmed by 3 bases and 3 bases, with 18 bases remaining between them. This CDR3 spans 16 amino acids. Here the CDR3 DNA reads TGCAGCGTTGAGAACGCGATCTCCGGGGACTACAATGAGCAGTTCTTC. Protein: CSVENAISGDYNEQFF.